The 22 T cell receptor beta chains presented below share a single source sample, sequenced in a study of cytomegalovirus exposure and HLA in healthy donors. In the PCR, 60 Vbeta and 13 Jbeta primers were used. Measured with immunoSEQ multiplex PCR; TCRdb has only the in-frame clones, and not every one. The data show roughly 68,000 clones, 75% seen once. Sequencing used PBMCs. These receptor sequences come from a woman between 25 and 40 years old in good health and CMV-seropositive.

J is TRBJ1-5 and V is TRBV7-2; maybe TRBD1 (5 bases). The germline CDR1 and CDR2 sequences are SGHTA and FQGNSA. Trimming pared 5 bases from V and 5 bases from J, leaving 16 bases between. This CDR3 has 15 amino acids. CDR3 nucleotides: TGTGCCAGCAGCCCAAATAACGGGGGTCATCAGCCCCAGCATTTT. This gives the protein CASSPNNGGHQPQHF. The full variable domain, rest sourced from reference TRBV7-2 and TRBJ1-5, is GAGVSQSPSNKVTEKGKDVELRCDPISGHTALYWYRQSLGQGLEFLIYFQGNSAPDKSGLPSDRFSAERTGGSVSTLTIQRTQQEDSAVYLCASSPNNGGHQPQHFGDGTRLSIL.

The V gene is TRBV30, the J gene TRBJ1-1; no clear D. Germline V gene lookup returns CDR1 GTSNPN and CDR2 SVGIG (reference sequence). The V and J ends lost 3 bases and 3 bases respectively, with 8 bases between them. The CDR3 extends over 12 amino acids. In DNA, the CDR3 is TGTGCCTGGAGCACGGGTGACACTGAAGCTTTCTTT. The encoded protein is CAWSTGDTEAFF.

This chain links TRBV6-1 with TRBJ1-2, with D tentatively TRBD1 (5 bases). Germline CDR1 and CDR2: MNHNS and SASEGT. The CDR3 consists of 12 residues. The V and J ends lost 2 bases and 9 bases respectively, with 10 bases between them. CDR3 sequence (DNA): TGTGCCAGCAGTGAAAACGACAGCCGCTACACCTTC. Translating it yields CASSENDSRYTF.

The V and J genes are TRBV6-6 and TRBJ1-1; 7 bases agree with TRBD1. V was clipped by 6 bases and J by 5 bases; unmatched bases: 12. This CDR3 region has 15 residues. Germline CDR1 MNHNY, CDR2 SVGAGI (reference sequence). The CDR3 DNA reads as TGTGCCAGCAGCTTGGCGGCAGGGGGAAGAACTGAAGCTTTCTTT. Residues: CASSLAAGGRTEAFF.

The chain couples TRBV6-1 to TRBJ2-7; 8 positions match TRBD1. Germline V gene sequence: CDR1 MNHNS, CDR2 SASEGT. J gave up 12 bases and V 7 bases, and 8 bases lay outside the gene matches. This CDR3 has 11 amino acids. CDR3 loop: CASTGTGSPYF. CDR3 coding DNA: TGTGCCAGCACCGGGACAGGCAGTCCGTACTTC.

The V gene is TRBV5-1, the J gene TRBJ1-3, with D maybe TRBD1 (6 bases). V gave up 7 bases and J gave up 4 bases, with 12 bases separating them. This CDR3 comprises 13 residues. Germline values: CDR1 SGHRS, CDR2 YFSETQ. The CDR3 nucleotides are TGCGCCAGCTCGACAGGTGCCGGAAACACCATATATTTT. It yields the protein CASSTGAGNTIYF. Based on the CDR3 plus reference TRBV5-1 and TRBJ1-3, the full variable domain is KAGVTQTPRYLIKTRGQQVTLSCSPISGHRSVSWYQQTPGQGLQFLFEYFSETQRNKGNFPGRFSGRQFSNSRSEMNVSTLELGDSALYLCASSTGAGNTIYFGEGSWLTVV.

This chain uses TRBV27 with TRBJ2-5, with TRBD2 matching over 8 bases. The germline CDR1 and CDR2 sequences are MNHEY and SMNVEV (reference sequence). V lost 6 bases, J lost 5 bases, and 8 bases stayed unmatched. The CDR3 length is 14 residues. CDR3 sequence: CASSRAGVEETQYF. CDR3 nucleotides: TGTGCCAGCAGCCGAGCGGGAGTGGAGGAGACCCAGTACTTC.

CDR3 nucleotides: TGTGCCAGCAGCTTGTTGGACTCTTACACCGGGGAGCTGTTTTTT. It yields the protein CASSLLDSYTGELFF. The chain is built from TRBV7-3 and TRBJ2-2, with TRBD2 as a possible D gene (5 bases). Germline CDR1 and CDR2: SGHTA and FQGTGA. V lost 3 bases and J 3 bases, leaving 11 bases between the germline ends. The CDR3 is 15 residues long.

The CDR3 loop reads CASKVQQGANTGELFF. In DNA form, the CDR3 reads TGTGCCAGCAAGGTCCAACAGGGTGCGAACACCGGGGAGCTGTTTTTT. The chain employs TRBV28 and TRBJ2-2, with D possibly matching TRBD1 (6 bases). V dropped 7 bases and J dropped 0 bases, with 15 bases sitting between them. The CDR3 is 16 amino acids. The germline gives CDR1 MDHEN, CDR2 SYDVKM.

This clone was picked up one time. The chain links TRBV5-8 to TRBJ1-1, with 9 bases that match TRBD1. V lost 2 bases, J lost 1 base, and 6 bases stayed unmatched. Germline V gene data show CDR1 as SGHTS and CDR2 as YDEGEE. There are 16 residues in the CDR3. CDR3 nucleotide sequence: TGTGCCAGCAGCTTATGGACAGGGGCTGCGAACACTGAAGCTTTCTTT. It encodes CASSLWTGAANTEAFF. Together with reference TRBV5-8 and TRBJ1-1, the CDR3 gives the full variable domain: EAGVTQSPTHLIKTRGQQATLRCSPISGHTSVYWYQQALGLGLQFLLWYDEGEERNRGNFPPRFSGRQFPNYSSELNVNALELEDSALYLCASSLWTGAANTEAFFGQGTRLTVV.

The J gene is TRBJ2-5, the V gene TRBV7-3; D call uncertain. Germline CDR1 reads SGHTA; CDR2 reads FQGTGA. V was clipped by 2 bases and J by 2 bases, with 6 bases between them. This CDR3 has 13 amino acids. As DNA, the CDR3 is TGTGCCAGCAGCTTACGGTTGCAAGAGACCCAGTACTTC. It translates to CASSLRLQETQYF.

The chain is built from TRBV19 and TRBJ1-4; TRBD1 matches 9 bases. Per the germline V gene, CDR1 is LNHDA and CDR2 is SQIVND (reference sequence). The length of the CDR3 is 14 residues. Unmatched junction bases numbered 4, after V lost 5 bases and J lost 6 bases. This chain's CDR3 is CASSAYRGHEKLFF. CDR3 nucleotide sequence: TGTGCCAGTAGTGCATACAGGGGGCATGAAAAACTGTTTTTT.

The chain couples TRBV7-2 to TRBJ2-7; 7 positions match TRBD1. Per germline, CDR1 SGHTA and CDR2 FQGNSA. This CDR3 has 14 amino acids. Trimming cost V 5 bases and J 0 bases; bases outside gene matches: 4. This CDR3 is CASSGTESSYEQYF. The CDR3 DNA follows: TGTGCCAGCAGCGGGACAGAGAGCTCCTACGAGCAGTACTTC.

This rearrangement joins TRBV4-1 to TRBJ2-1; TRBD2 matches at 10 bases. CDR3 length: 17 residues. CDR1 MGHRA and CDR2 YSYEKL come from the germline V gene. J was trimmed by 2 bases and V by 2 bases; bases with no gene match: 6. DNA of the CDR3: TGCGCCAGCAGCCAAATACTAGCGGGGCTACCCTACAATGAGCAGTTCTTC. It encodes CASSQILAGLPYNEQFF.

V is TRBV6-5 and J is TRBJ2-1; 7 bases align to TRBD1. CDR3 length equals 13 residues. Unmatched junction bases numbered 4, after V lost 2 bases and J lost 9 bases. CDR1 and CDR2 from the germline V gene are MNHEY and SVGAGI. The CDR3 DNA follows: TGTGCCAGCAGTTACAGACAGGGTGGTGAGCAGTTCTTC. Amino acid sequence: CASSYRQGGEQFF.

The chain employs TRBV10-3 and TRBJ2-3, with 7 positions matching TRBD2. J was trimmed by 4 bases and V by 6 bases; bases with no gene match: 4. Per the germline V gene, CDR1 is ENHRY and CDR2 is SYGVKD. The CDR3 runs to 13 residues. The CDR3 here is CAISGGRADTQYF. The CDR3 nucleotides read TGTGCCATCAGCGGGGGGAGGGCAGATACGCAGTATTTT.

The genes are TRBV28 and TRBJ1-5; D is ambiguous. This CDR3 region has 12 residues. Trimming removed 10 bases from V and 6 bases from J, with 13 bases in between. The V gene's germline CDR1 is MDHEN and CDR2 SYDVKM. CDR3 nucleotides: TGTGCCACTTGCCCGGCGGTTCAGCCCCAGCATTTT. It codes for CATCPAVQPQHF.

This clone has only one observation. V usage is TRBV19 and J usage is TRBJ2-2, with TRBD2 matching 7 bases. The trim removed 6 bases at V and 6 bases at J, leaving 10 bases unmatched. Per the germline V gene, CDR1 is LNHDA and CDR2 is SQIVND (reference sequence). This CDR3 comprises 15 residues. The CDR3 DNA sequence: TGTGCCAGTAGGGACGGGACTACAGGTGCCGGGGAGCTGTTTTTT. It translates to CASRDGTTGAGELFF.

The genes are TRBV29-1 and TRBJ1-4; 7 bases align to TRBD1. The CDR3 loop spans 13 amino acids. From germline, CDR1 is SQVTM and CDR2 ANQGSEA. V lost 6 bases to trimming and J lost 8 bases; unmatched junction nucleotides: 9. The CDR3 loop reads CSVGLGQAEKLFF. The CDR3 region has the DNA TGCAGCGTGGGTCTTGGACAGGCAGAAAAACTGTTTTTT.

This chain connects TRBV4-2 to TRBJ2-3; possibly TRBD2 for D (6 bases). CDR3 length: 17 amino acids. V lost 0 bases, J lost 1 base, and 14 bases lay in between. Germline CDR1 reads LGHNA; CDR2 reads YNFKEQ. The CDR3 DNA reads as TGTGCCAGCAGCCAAGATGTCCCTGGCGGGGGCACAGATACGCAGTATTTT. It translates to CASSQDVPGGGTDTQYF.

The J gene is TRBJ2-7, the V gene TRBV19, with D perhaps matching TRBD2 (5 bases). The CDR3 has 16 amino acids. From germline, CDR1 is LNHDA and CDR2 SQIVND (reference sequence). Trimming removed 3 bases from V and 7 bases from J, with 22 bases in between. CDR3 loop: CASSIRASSTRGEQYF. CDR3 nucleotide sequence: TGTGCCAGTAGTATTCGTGCCTCCTCCACCCGAGGGGAGCAGTACTTC. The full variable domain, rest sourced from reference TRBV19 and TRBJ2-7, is DGGITQSPKYLFRKEGQNVTLSCEQNLNHDAMYWYRQDPGQGLRLIYYSQIVNDFQKGDIAEGYSVSREKKESFPLTVTSAQKNPTAFYLCASSIRASSTRGEQYFGPGTRLTVT.

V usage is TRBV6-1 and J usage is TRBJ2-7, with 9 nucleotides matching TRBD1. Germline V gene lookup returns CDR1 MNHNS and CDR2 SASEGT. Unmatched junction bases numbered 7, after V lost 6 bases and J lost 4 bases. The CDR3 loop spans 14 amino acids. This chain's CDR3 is CASSTGQGRYEQYF. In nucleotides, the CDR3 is TGTGCCAGCAGCACAGGACAGGGGAGGTACGAGCAGTACTTC.